This T cell receptor (beta chain) stems from a study of T cell repertoires in cytomegalovirus infection. Study information: Public TCR beta signatures were indicative of both CMV infection and a matching HLA type.

Trimming took 6 bases from V and 4 from J, leaving 16 bases between them. Germline loops: CDR1 DFQATT, CDR2 SNEGSKA (reference sequence). The CDR3 has 14 amino acids. TCRdb re-analysed the reads in MiXCR, keeping a single row per CDR3 protein. Of roughly 500,000 distinct CDR3 sequences in the sample, about 42% were seen once. With regard to this clonotype: Its antigen is undetermined.

The material was cultured PBMCs, obtained from culture after CMV antigen stimulation. The TCR comes from a human donor in good health (CMV status not recorded). Some clones in this sample may be carry-over from other donors' samples. The rearrangement uses TRBV20-1 and TRBJ2-1, with D possibly TRBD2 on 7 matching bases. CDR3 sequence reads: CSARGGGRYNEQFF. The CDR3 DNA is TGCAGTGCCCGTGGGGGGGGCCGATACAATGAGCAGTTCTTC.